The 25 T cell receptor beta chains reported below all come from one sample, sequenced in a study of blood T cell repertoires in COVID-19 (dated by TCRdb to the early 2020s). Library preparation was by the immunoSEQ multiplex PCR assay. TCRdb stores this immuneACCESS table with in-frame sequences only. Part of the clones is absent; in the studies checked, under half of the shortfall reflects unresolved V genes, and no reason is known for the rest. This sample comprises around 280,000 clones, roughly 86% of them detected only once. The top ten clones comprise approximately 2.2% of the sample. What was sequenced was peripheral blood. The receptors shown here come from a woman aged 25-40 years who had recovered from COVID-19.

J is TRBJ1-2 and V is TRBV7-2, with 7 bases fitting TRBD1. V dropped 1 base and J dropped 8; count of bases not matched to a gene: 16. The CDR3 extends over 17 amino acids. Germline assignment: CDR1 SGHTA and CDR2 FQGNSA. CDR3 sequence reads: CASSLGPRTGIEVGYTF. DNA for the CDR3: TGTGCCAGCAGCTTAGGTCCCCGGACAGGAATCGAGGTCGGCTACACCTTC. The complete variable domain, with remaining parts taken from reference TRBV7-2 and TRBJ1-2, reads GAGVSQSPSNKVTEKGKDVELRCDPISGHTALYWYRQSLGQGLEFLIYFQGNSAPDKSGLPSDRFSAERTGGSVSTLTIQRTQQEDSAVYLCASSLGPRTGIEVGYTFGSGTRLTVV.

This clone was recorded only once. CDR3 coding DNA: TGTGCCAGCAGTGAATCTTGGGGGGGCGGCAATGAGCAGTTCTTC. Protein product: CASSESWGGGNEQFF. The V call is TRBV25-1, the J call TRBJ2-1; D may be TRBD2 (7 bases). The CDR3 covers 15 residues. Germline loops: CDR1 MGHDK, CDR2 SYGVNS. The germline V and J ends were trimmed by 1 base and 6 bases, with 13 bases remaining between them.

The J gene is TRBJ1-2, the V gene TRBV30; 9 bases map to TRBD1. CDR1 and CDR2 from the germline V gene are GTSNPN and SVGIG (reference sequence). The CDR3 is 13 residues long. V lost 1 base to trimming and J lost 6 bases; unmatched junction nucleotides: 3. CDR3 in amino acids: CAWSGGQGNGYTF. The CDR3, as DNA: TGTGCCTGGAGTGGGGGACAGGGAAATGGCTACACCTTC.

The gene calls are TRBV28 and TRBJ2-5, with 11 bases aligning to TRBD2. The CDR3 consists of 14 residues. J lost 5 bases, V lost 5 bases, and 4 bases had no gene match. Germline loops: CDR1 MDHEN, CDR2 SYDVKM. In nucleotides, the CDR3 is TGTGCCAGCAGTCGCACTAGCGGGAGTGAGACCCAGTACTTC. Residues: CASSRTSGSETQYF.

The chain couples TRBV5-1 to TRBJ2-3, with TRBD2 matching over 11 bases. Trimming removed 0 bases from V and 5 bases from J; junction bases left unmatched: 2. CDR1 and CDR2 from the germline V gene are SGHRS and YFSETQ. The CDR3 covers 15 residues. CDR3 sequence reads: CASSLELAGVDTQYF. DNA for the CDR3: TGCGCCAGCAGCTTGGAACTAGCGGGAGTAGATACGCAGTATTTT.

This rearrangement joins TRBV7-9 to TRBJ2-5; 7 bases are shared with TRBD2. Germline V gene data show CDR1 as SEHNR and CDR2 as FQNEAQ (reference sequence). With 1 base clipped from V and 2 bases from J, the junction kept 1 base outside the gene matches. The CDR3 loop spans 14 amino acids. CDR3 DNA sequence: TGTGCCAGCAGCTTAGGGACTAGGCAAGAGACCCAGTACTTC. The encoded protein is CASSLGTRQETQYF.

The V and J genes are TRBV19 and TRBJ2-6, with D possibly matching TRBD2 (5 bases). From germline, CDR1 is LNHDA and CDR2 SQIVND (reference sequence). CDR3 length: 16 amino acids. Trimming shortened V by 0 bases and J by 2 bases, and 8 bases separated the two germline ends. The chain's CDR3 is CASSIDRGAGANVLTF. DNA for the CDR3: TGTGCCAGTAGTATAGATCGGGGAGCTGGGGCCAACGTCCTGACTTTC.

The chain links TRBV18 to TRBJ2-5, with 12 bases matching TRBD1. Trimming removed 3 bases from V and 5 bases from J; junction bases left unmatched: 4. This CDR3 region has 15 residues. Germline values: CDR1 KGHSH, CDR2 LQKENI. CDR3 nucleotide sequence: TGTGCCAGCTCACCTGGGACAGGGGGCGTTGAGACCCAGTACTTC. Its protein product is CASSPGTGGVETQYF.

The rearrangement uses TRBV5-6 and TRBJ2-3, with a weak D call TRBD1 (5 bases). Deletions cut 4 bases from V and 1 base from J, with 13 bases between. Per germline, CDR1 SGHDT and CDR2 YYEEEE. The CDR3 runs to 15 residues. The CDR3 sequence is CASSVRGSRTDTQYF. CDR3 DNA: TGTGCCAGCAGCGTTAGGGGTTCCCGCACAGATACGCAGTATTTT.

The table lists this clone with a few counts. V is TRBV6-5 and J is TRBJ1-1; the D is unclear. Germline lookup yields CDR1 MNHEY and CDR2 SVGAGI. V was shortened by 6 bases and J by 1 base, with 9 bases between the two germline ends. The CDR3 runs to 13 residues. This chain's CDR3 is CASRQTQNTEAFF. The CDR3 coding sequence is TGTGCCAGCAGACAGACCCAGAACACTGAAGCTTTCTTT.

This clone was detected once. The V and J genes are TRBV9 and TRBJ2-2; D may be TRBD2 (6 bases). In germline, CDR1 is SGDLS, CDR2 YYNGEE. V lost 1 base and J lost 1, with 11 bases in between. This CDR3 has 16 residues. The CDR3 protein is CASSVSPGVNTGELFF. CDR3 nucleotides: TGTGCCAGCAGCGTATCACCGGGAGTGAACACCGGGGAGCTGTTTTTT.

The J gene is TRBJ2-6, the V gene TRBV11-1, with D unclear. The CDR3 runs to 15 residues. V lost 5 bases and J 1 base, leaving 9 bases between the germline ends. The germline CDR1 and CDR2 sequences are SGHAT and FQDESV (reference sequence). CDR3 loop: CASSPSFSGANVLTF. CDR3 DNA sequence: TGTGCCAGCAGCCCTAGTTTTTCTGGGGCCAACGTCCTGACTTTC.

CDR3 coding DNA: TGTGCCACCAGCAGTGAATTAGCGGGAGGGCCCTACAATGAGCAGTTCTTC. Amino acids: CATSSELAGGPYNEQFF. The chain combines TRBV15 with TRBJ2-1; 11 bases are a match to TRBD2. The germline V gene has CDR1 LNHNV and CDR2 YYDKDF (reference sequence). This CDR3 region has 17 residues. V dropped 3 bases and J dropped 2; count of bases not matched to a gene: 6.

The CDR3 region is CASSLGLAGARETQYF. CDR3 coding DNA: TGTGCCAGCAGCTTAGGACTAGCGGGAGCCAGGGAGACCCAGTACTTC. This chain connects TRBV11-3 to TRBJ2-5, with TRBD2 matching 12 bases. With 1 base clipped from V and 5 bases from J, the junction kept 5 bases outside the gene matches. The CDR3 runs 16 residues. Germline V gene lookup returns CDR1 SGHNT and CDR2 YENEEA.

The chain has TRBV5-1 and TRBJ2-1; 7 nucleotides match TRBD1. This CDR3 contains 13 residues. CDR1 SGHRS and CDR2 YFSETQ come from the germline V gene. The junction had 9 bases not matched to a gene; V was cut back by 7 bases and J by 8 bases. This chain's CDR3 is CASQGVGADEQFF. CDR3 nucleotides: TGCGCCAGCCAGGGGGTGGGGGCCGATGAGCAGTTCTTC.

The rearrangement uses TRBV6-1 and TRBJ2-7, with TRBD2 as a possible D gene (6 bases). V was cut by 1 base and J by 0 bases, with 10 bases left in between. The CDR3 runs to 15 residues. In germline, CDR1 is MNHNS, CDR2 SASEGT. CDR3 nucleotides: TGTGCCAGCAGTGAAGGGATGGGAGGCTCCTACGAGCAGTACTTC. Protein sequence: CASSEGMGGSYEQYF.

DNA of the CDR3: TGTGCCAGCAGCGCCCTGTTGTACAACAATGAGCAGTTCTTC. As protein: CASSALLYNNEQFF. This chain connects TRBV9 to TRBJ2-1; D unclear. This CDR3 region has 14 residues. Germline CDR1 is SGDLS and CDR2 is YYNGEE. V dropped 3 bases and J dropped 5 bases, with 12 bases sitting between them.

In DNA, the CDR3 is TGTGCCAGTAGTAGGGGACAGGGGGCGTTGGACAATGAGCAGTTCTTC. Translated: CASSRGQGALDNEQFF. The chain uses TRBV19 and TRBJ2-1; 12 bases line up with TRBD1. V gave up 4 bases and J gave up 5 bases; unmatched junction bases: 6. Looked up from germline, CDR1 is LNHDA and CDR2 is SQIVND (reference sequence). This CDR3 spans 16 amino acids.

The chain couples TRBV5-6 to TRBJ1-1; 10 nucleotides match TRBD1. CDR1 and CDR2 from the germline V gene are SGHDT and YYEEEE. J gave up 10 bases and V 4 bases, and 10 bases lay outside the gene matches. The CDR3 has 14 amino acids. CDR3 region: CASSLPGTGASAFF. The CDR3 bases are TGTGCCAGCAGCCTACCCGGGACAGGGGCTTCAGCTTTCTTT. The full variable domain, completed using reference TRBV5-6 and TRBJ1-1, is DAGVTQSPTHLIKTRGQQVTLRCSPKSGHDTVSWYQQALGQGPQFIFQYYEEEERQRGNFPDRFSGHQFPNYSSELNVNALLLGDSALYLCASSLPGTGASAFFGQGTRLTVV.

The chain employs TRBV27 and TRBJ1-2, with TRBD1 matching 10 bases. Germline CDR1 MNHEY, CDR2 SMNVEV (reference sequence). The ends lost 0 bases at V and 4 bases at J; junction bases unmatched: 5. The CDR3 extends over 16 amino acids. CDR3 residues: CASSLSRTGGSYGYTF. The CDR3 DNA reads as TGTGCCAGCAGTTTATCGCGGACAGGGGGTTCCTATGGCTACACCTTC.

V and J are TRBV11-2 and TRBJ2-5; 10 nucleotides agree with TRBD1. With V trimmed by 4 bases and J by 5 bases, 7 bases remained unmatched. Germline lookup yields CDR1 SGHAT and CDR2 FQNNGV. CDR3 size: 15 residues. DNA of the CDR3: TGTGCCAGCAGCTCCCACGGGACAGGGGTGGAGACCCAGTACTTC. This translates into CASSSHGTGVETQYF. The full variable domain, rest sourced from reference TRBV11-2 and TRBJ2-5, is EAGVAQSPRYKIIEKRQSVAFWCNPISGHATLYWYQQILGQGPKLLIQFQNNGVVDDSQLPKDRFSAERLKGVDSTLKIQPAKLEDSAVYLCASSSHGTGVETQYFGPGTRLLVL.

V is TRBV29-1 and J is TRBJ2-5; 8 bases align to TRBD2. CDR1 and CDR2 from the germline V gene are SQVTM and ANQGSEA. CDR3 length: 12 amino acids. This CDR3 reads CSSGGATETQYF. The CDR3 region has the DNA TGCAGTTCCGGGGGGGCAACGGAGACCCAGTACTTC.

This chain links TRBV5-5 with TRBJ1-1; the D gene is possibly TRBD1 (6 bases). Germline lookup yields CDR1 SGHKS and CDR2 YYEKEE (reference sequence). Trimming took off 0 bases at V and 5 bases at J, with 11 bases between the two ends. This CDR3 is built from 14 residues. The CDR3 bases are TGTGCCAGCAGCTTGGCCGGACAGTTGACTGAAGCTTTCTTT. Translated: CASSLAGQLTEAFF. Supplemented by reference TRBV5-5 and TRBJ1-1, the full variable domain reads DAGVTQSPTHLIKTRGQQVTLRCSPISGHKSVSWYQQVLGQGPQFIFQYYEKEERGRGNFPDRFSARQFPNYSSELNVNALLLGDSALYLCASSLAGQLTEAFFGQGTRLTVV.

This clone was observed a single time. The gene calls are TRBV6-5 and TRBJ1-1; D is perhaps TRBD1 (5 bases). The germline CDR1 and CDR2 sequences are MNHEY and SVGAGI. The CDR3 is 13 residues long. V gave up 8 bases and J gave up 1 base, with 11 bases separating them. This CDR3 is CASLRRENTEAFF. In DNA, the CDR3 is TGTGCCAGCCTCCGCAGGGAGAACACTGAAGCTTTCTTT.

The J gene is TRBJ1-5, the V gene TRBV19; D is unclear. Germline CDR1 reads LNHDA; CDR2 reads SQIVND (reference sequence). This CDR3 contains 15 residues. Trimming took off 6 bases at V and 1 base at J, with 13 bases between the two ends. DNA for the CDR3: TGTGCCAGTAGGCCCGGGGAACGGAGCAATCAGCCCCAGCATTTT. It is translated as CASRPGERSNQPQHF.